The 22 T cell receptor beta chains below all came from one sample that was sequenced in a study of T cells in Graves' hyperthyroidism and ophthalmopathy (dated by TCRdb to between 2017 and 2020). Libraries were built with multiplex PCR. Reads for this sample came from an Illumina HiSeq 2000. The TCR beta CDR3 regions were amplified from RNA transcripts. The TCR CDR3 was subjected to a first round of RT-PCR using the HTBI primer set and the Qiagen OneStep RT-PCR kit. Starting from the raw public reads, TCRdb applied fastp trimming at Q25, assembled clones with MiXCR and retained in-frame beta chains. Here each entry gathers all rows of one CDR3 protein and keeps the most common genes and DNA. Within this sample are fewer than 900,000 distinct CDR3 sequences, with approximately 18% of them counted one time only. Together, the top ten hold 15% to 20% of the sample. The sequencing input was blood. The receptors were sampled from a woman aged 50 to 60 with Graves' hyperthyroidism that later progressed to Graves' ophthalmopathy.

The V call is TRBV3-1, the J call TRBJ1-6; D is ambiguous. V was cut by 3 bases and J by 5 bases, with 5 bases left in between. The CDR3 sequence is 13 residues long. Germline CDR1 reads LGHDT; CDR2 reads YNNKEL (reference sequence). CDR3 coding DNA: TGTGCCAGCAGCCAGGACCATAATTCACCCCTCCACTTT. Translated, it gives CASSQDHNSPLHF.

In its sample, this clonotype was seen a few times. This chain uses TRBV12-3 or TRBV12-4 with TRBJ1-6; D is possibly TRBD1 (6 bases). V lost 4 bases and J 7 bases, leaving 14 bases between the germline ends. The CDR3 is 15 residues long. Here the CDR3 DNA reads TGTGCCAGCAGTTACAGGGTTCGAAAAAATTCACCCCTCCACTTT. It translates to CASSYRVRKNSPLHF.

The CDR3 nucleotides are TGTGCTAGTGGTTTGGGACAGGGGTCAGATACGCAGTATTTT. Amino acid sequence: CASGLGQGSDTQYF. This chain joins TRBV12-5 and TRBJ2-3; 8 nucleotides line up with TRBD1. The CDR3 has 14 residues. Germline V lookup: CDR1 LGHNT, CDR2 FRNRAP. V dropped 1 base and J dropped 4; count of bases not matched to a gene: 1. Full variable domain (outside the CDR3, taken from reference TRBV12-5 and TRBJ2-3): DARVTQTPRHKVTEMGQEVTMRCQPILGHNTVFWYRQTMMQGLELLAYFRNRAPLDDSGMPKDRFSAEMPDATLATLKIQPSEPRDSAVYFCASGLGQGSDTQYFGPGTRLTVL.

This clonotype was observed a few times. This sequence joins TRBV18 and TRBJ2-3; possibly TRBD1 for D (6 bases). Germline-derived CDR1 and CDR2 are KGHSH and LQKENI. Trimming shortened V by 0 bases and J by 4 bases, and 17 bases separated the two germline ends. The CDR3 runs 17 residues. CDR3 DNA sequence: TGTGCCAGCTCACCACCGGAACAGGGCGGCCTGGCAGATACGCAGTATTTT. The encoded protein is CASSPPEQGGLADTQYF.

This clonotype was seen more than once but under ten times. The rearrangement uses TRBV13 and TRBJ2-5; D gene ambiguous. The CDR3 length is 17 residues. V lost 5 bases and J lost 2, with 21 bases in between. Germline lookup yields CDR1 PRHDT and CDR2 FYEKMQ (reference sequence). CDR3 amino acids: CASSPPPTLGKQETQYF. CDR3 coding DNA: TGTGCCAGCAGCCCCCCCCCAACCTTGGGAAAGCAAGAGACCCAGTACTTC.

This clonotype occurred once. This rearrangement joins TRBV7-2 to TRBJ2-7, with unresolved D. The CDR3 extends over 14 amino acids. The ends were cut back, 2 bases at V and 2 bases at J, with 10 bases in the middle. CDR1 and CDR2 (germline): SGHTA, FQGNSA. Here the CDR3 DNA reads TGTGCCAGCAGCTTAAGGCACAGCCCCTACGAGCAGTACTTC. It yields the protein CASSLRHSPYEQYF.

The chain carries TRBV12-3 or TRBV12-4 and TRBJ1-5; D perhaps matches TRBD1 (6 bases). Deletions cut 1 base from V and 0 bases from J, with 10 bases between. The CDR3 extends over 16 amino acids. The CDR3 nucleotides are TGTGCCAGCAGTTTAGGGGACACCGATAGCAATCAGCCCCAGCATTTT. As protein: CASSLGDTDSNQPQHF.

The table lists this clonotype with many counts. This sequence joins TRBV18 and TRBJ1-6, with 9 bases matching TRBD1. The trim removed 4 bases at V and 6 bases at J, leaving 10 bases unmatched. CDR3 length equals 17 residues. The germline V gene encodes CDR1 KGHSH and CDR2 LQKENI. The CDR3 sequence: CASSLEGQGGSNSPLHF. The CDR3 DNA reads as TGTGCCAGCTCACTCGAGGGACAGGGAGGGTCTAATTCACCCCTCCACTTT.

This clonotype appeared many times. The chain combines TRBV27 with TRBJ1-5, with D tentatively TRBD1 (5 bases). CDR3 size: 14 residues. The ends were cut back, 6 bases at V and 1 base at J, with 10 bases in the middle. Germline loops: CDR1 MNHEY, CDR2 SMNVEV (reference sequence). This CDR3 is CASSLSGSNQPQHF. The CDR3 region has the DNA TGTGCCAGCAGCTTGTCAGGGAGCAATCAGCCCCAGCATTTT.

The chain joins TRBV10-3 to TRBJ1-2, with 9 positions matching TRBD1. Germline CDR1 ENHRY, CDR2 SYGVKD. This CDR3 region has 14 residues. The V segment lost 3 bases and the J segment 3 bases; nucleotides outside the gene matches: 2. CDR3 coding DNA: TGTGCCATCAGTGAACAGGGGGCGTACTATGGCTACACCTTC. Translating gives CAISEQGAYYGYTF.

This clonotype occurred a few times. The CDR3 here is CASSVGSALIGIHGYTF. The CDR3 DNA sequence: TGTGCCAGCAGCGTAGGTTCCGCCCTAATAGGAATACATGGCTACACCTTC. V and J are TRBV9 and TRBJ1-2; no reliable D call. V lost 0 bases and J lost 6, with 21 bases in between. Germline V gives CDR1 SGDLS, CDR2 YYNGEE. This CDR3 has 17 residues.

The rearrangement uses TRBV29-1 and TRBJ1-1; D might be TRBD1 (5 bases). The germline V gene has CDR1 SQVTM and CDR2 ANQGSEA. Trimming took off 3 bases at V and 4 bases at J, with 15 bases between the two ends. The CDR3 spans 14 residues. CDR3 sequence: CSVDIRGFGTEAFF. DNA for the CDR3: TGCAGCGTTGACATAAGGGGTTTTGGCACTGAAGCTTTCTTT.

V gene TRBV19 combines with J gene TRBJ1-1; 9 bases agree with TRBD1. Germline lookup yields CDR1 LNHDA and CDR2 SQIVND (reference sequence). Trimming cost V 7 bases and J 4 bases; bases outside gene matches: 16. The CDR3 runs to 17 residues. The CDR3 reads CASTAGTGPVVGTEAFF. The CDR3 DNA reads as TGTGCCAGTACCGCCGGGACAGGGCCAGTGGTGGGCACTGAAGCTTTCTTT.

J is TRBJ1-1 and V is TRBV10-3; TRBD1 agrees at 8 bases. Germline lookup yields CDR1 ENHRY and CDR2 SYGVKD. The CDR3 runs to 14 residues. Trimming cost V 6 bases and J 5 bases; bases outside gene matches: 8. DNA of the CDR3: TGTGCCATCAGGTCACAGGGGGGTAAAACTGAAGCTTTCTTT. Encoded protein: CAIRSQGGKTEAFF.

This clonotype was counted only a few times. The chain joins TRBV30 to TRBJ1-5; D perhaps matches TRBD1 (6 bases). Trimming cost V 7 bases and J 6 bases, with 19 bases left between them. The CDR3 totals 14 residues. From germline, CDR1 is GTSNPN and CDR2 SVGIG (reference sequence). The CDR3 sequence: CASDKGDGIQPQHF. The CDR3 nucleotides read TGTGCCTCTGATAAGGGGGATGGAATTCAGCCCCAGCATTTT.

This clonotype occurred many times. The genes are TRBV30 and TRBJ2-7; no clear D gene. CDR3 length: 11 residues. Germline V gives CDR1 GTSNPN, CDR2 SVGIG (reference sequence). Between the trimmed V and J ends, which lost 3 bases and 3 bases, there was a span of 6 bases. CDR3 amino acids: CAWSHSYEQYF. In DNA form, the CDR3 reads TGTGCCTGGAGCCACAGCTACGAGCAGTACTTC.

This clonotype has a count of ten or more. The CDR3 bases are TGCAGTGCTAGAGAGGGCAGTTGGTACGAGCAGTACTTC. Its translation is CSAREGSWYEQYF. The chain has TRBV20-1 and TRBJ2-7; D gene uncertain. This CDR3 contains 13 residues. V lost 0 bases, J lost 4 bases, and 10 bases lay in between. The germline V gene encodes CDR1 DFQATT and CDR2 SNEGSKA (reference sequence).

The table lists this clonotype with many counts. The rearrangement links TRBV27 to TRBJ1-5, with 9 bases matching TRBD1. This CDR3 region has 14 residues. Germline trimming cut 5 bases from V and 7 bases from J; bases unmatched to any gene: 6. Germline CDR1 reads MNHEY; CDR2 reads SMNVEV (reference sequence). The CDR3 loop reads CASSKGQGYQPQHF. In DNA, the CDR3 is TGTGCCAGCAGTAAGGGACAGGGATACCAGCCCCAGCATTTT.

This clonotype was found a few times. V usage is TRBV7-9 and J usage is TRBJ2-3; tentatively, D is TRBD1 (5 bases). The germline CDR1 and CDR2 sequences are SEHNR and FQNEAQ (reference sequence). Deletions cut 1 base from V and 6 bases from J, with 17 bases between. The CDR3 consists of 16 residues. This CDR3 is CASSLDYGRVWDTQYF. The CDR3 nucleotides are TGTGCCAGCAGCTTAGACTATGGCAGGGTGTGGGATACGCAGTATTTT.

With respect to this clonotype: This may be a read error: a much more frequent sequence differs by one nucleotide. The chain links TRBV15 to TRBJ2-7; D is unclear. This CDR3 is built from 13 residues. The germline gives CDR1 LNHNV, CDR2 YYDKDF (reference sequence). CDR3 nucleotides: TGTGCCGCCAGCGAGACGGTGCACTACGAGCAGTACTTC. Translating gives CAASETVHYEQYF.

This clonotype was counted ten times or more. For the CDR3, the DNA is TGTGCCAGCAGCCCCCTGGAGGAGGGTGAAGCTTTCTTT. Encoded protein: CASSPLEEGEAFF. V is TRBV11-1 and J is TRBJ1-1, with D hard to call. Trimming took off 5 bases at V and 7 bases at J, with 14 bases between the two ends. CDR1 and CDR2 (germline): SGHAT, FQDESV (reference sequence). CDR3 size: 13 residues.

The chain employs TRBV5-5 and TRBJ2-2; 10 positions agree with TRBD1. CDR3 size: 16 residues. J gave up 4 bases and V 4 bases, and 7 bases lay outside the gene matches. CDR1 and CDR2 from the germline V gene are SGHKS and YYEKEE (reference sequence). In DNA, the CDR3 is TGTGCCAGCAGCCTGCCGGGACAGGGGAGCACCGGGGAGCTGTTTTTT. Translated: CASSLPGQGSTGELFF.